This T cell receptor (beta chain) originates from a study of blood T cells in healthy people across ages. This CDR3 contains 15 residues. Germline V lookup: CDR1 GTSNPN, CDR2 SVGIG (reference sequence). The V and J ends lost 1 base and 5 bases, in that order; junction bases with no gene match: 6. Sample-barcoded 5' priming and a J-beta primer mix drove a second PCR of roughly 7 to 11 cycles. TCRdb independently ran MiXCR on the 5' RACE reads; one entry per CDR3 protein. Of around 870,000 distinct CDR3 sequences in the sample, roughly 26% are singletons; the top ten hold roughly 17%. The clonotype originates from a woman of 80 years or more in good health. Sequences were obtained from blood. The genes are TRBV30 and TRBJ2-5; 11 bases map to TRBD1. CDR3 residues: CAWSEGQGASETQYF. The CDR3 bases are TGTGCCTGGAGTGAAGGACAGGGGGCGAGTGAGACCCAGTACTTC.